These T cell receptor beta chains were read from a single sample in a study of cytomegalovirus exposure and HLA in healthy donors. TCRdb keeps only in-frame clones here, not all; method: immunoSEQ multiplex PCR. This table holds over 150,000 clones, around four fifths found once. Sequencing was done on a sample of PBMCs. The receptors come from a woman aged 25 to 45 in good health and CMV-seropositive. The CDR3 runs from the conserved cysteine through the conserved F or W. Fields, in order: clone size, J gene, D gene, V gene, CDR3 DNA, CDR3 protein. A D gene is named only where the DNA matches it firmly. Not every row has a clone size; where given, it reads once, few, many or a size class.

clone_size: .; j_call: TRBJ2-1; d_call: TRBD1; v_call: TRBV5-6; cdr3_nt: TGTGCCAGCAGTTTCTCCGGGACAGGATACAATGAGCAGTTCTTC; cdr3_aa: CASSFSGTGYNEQFF
clone_size: few; j_call: TRBJ2-7; d_call: TRBD2; v_call: TRBV19; cdr3_nt: TGTGCCAGTAGTGTTCTAGCGGGAGATTCCTACGAGCAGTACTTC; cdr3_aa: CASSVLAGDSYEQYF
clone_size: .; j_call: TRBJ2-7; d_call: .; v_call: TRBV30; cdr3_nt: TGTGCCTGGAGCGGGAGATGGACCTACGAGCAGTACTTC; cdr3_aa: CAWSGRWTYEQYF
clone_size: .; j_call: TRBJ2-5; d_call: TRBD2; v_call: TRBV9; cdr3_nt: TGTGCCAGCAGCTGGGGGGGGGAGGCCCACCGGGAGACCCAGTACTTC; cdr3_aa: CASSWGGEAHRETQYF
clone_size: .; j_call: TRBJ2-5; d_call: TRBD2; v_call: TRBV5-4; cdr3_nt: TGTGCCAGCAGCTTGAGGGCGGGAGGAGGTGAGACCCAGTACTTC; cdr3_aa: CASSLRAGGGETQYF
clone_size: .; j_call: TRBJ2-7; d_call: TRBD2; v_call: TRBV5-1; cdr3_nt: TGCGCCAGCAGCCTTACTAGCGGGAGCTTCTACGAGCAGTACTTC; cdr3_aa: CASSLTSGSFYEQYF
clone_size: .; j_call: TRBJ2-1; d_call: .; v_call: TRBV27; cdr3_nt: TGTGCCAGCGGCCAACGGGGGAGCTCCTACAATGAGCAGTTCTTC; cdr3_aa: CASGQRGSSYNEQFF
clone_size: .; j_call: TRBJ2-7; d_call: .; v_call: TRBV10-2; cdr3_nt: TGCGCCAGCGCAGACTACGAGCAGTACTTC; cdr3_aa: CASADYEQYF
clone_size: .; j_call: TRBJ2-2; d_call: TRBD1; v_call: TRBV5-1; cdr3_nt: TGCGCCAGCAGCTCGGACAGGGATGGGAAGGACACCGGGGAGCTGTTTTTT; cdr3_aa: CASSSDRDGKDTGELFF
clone_size: few; j_call: TRBJ2-3; d_call: TRBD2; v_call: TRBV5-1; cdr3_nt: TGCGCCAGCAGCACTAGCGGGAGGGCAGATACGCAGTATTTT; cdr3_aa: CASSTSGRADTQYF
clone_size: few; j_call: TRBJ2-1; d_call: TRBD2; v_call: TRBV6-4; cdr3_nt: TGTGCCAGCAGTGAAGGACTAGAGACCAACAATGAGCAGTTCTTC; cdr3_aa: CASSEGLETNNEQFF
clone_size: few; j_call: TRBJ1-5; d_call: .; v_call: TRBV5-5; cdr3_nt: TGTGCCAGCAGCTTGGCCCCGGGGCAGCCCCAGCATTTT; cdr3_aa: CASSLAPGQPQHF
clone_size: .; j_call: TRBJ1-5; d_call: .; v_call: TRBV27; cdr3_nt: TGTGCCAGCAGTTTCGGGAGGGGTCAGCCCCAGCATTTT; cdr3_aa: CASSFGRGQPQHF
clone_size: .; j_call: TRBJ2-7; d_call: TRBD1; v_call: TRBV11-2; cdr3_nt: TGTGCCAGCAGCCGAACGGGACAGACTCTATCCTACGAGCAGTACTTC; cdr3_aa: CASSRTGQTLSYEQYF
clone_size: .; j_call: TRBJ2-3; d_call: TRBD2; v_call: TRBV10-2; cdr3_nt: TGCGCCAGCAGTGATCAGCTAGCGGGAGATACGCAGTATTTT; cdr3_aa: CASSDQLAGDTQYF
clone_size: .; j_call: TRBJ2-1; d_call: TRBD2; v_call: TRBV5-6; cdr3_nt: TGTGCCAGCAGCTTGGCCTCTGGACTAGCGCCCTACAATGAGCAGTTCTTC; cdr3_aa: CASSLASGLAPYNEQFF
clone_size: few; j_call: TRBJ1-3; d_call: TRBD1; v_call: TRBV27; cdr3_nt: TGTGCCAGCAGTTTAGGATGGACAGGGGCCGGTGGAAACACCATATATTTT; cdr3_aa: CASSLGWTGAGGNTIYF
clone_size: .; j_call: TRBJ1-2; d_call: .; v_call: TRBV4-3; cdr3_nt: TGCGCCAGCAGCCAAGATTGGGCCGCGAGCTATGGCTACACCTTC; cdr3_aa: CASSQDWAASYGYTF
clone_size: few; j_call: TRBJ2-6; d_call: .; v_call: TRBV28; cdr3_nt: TGTGCCAGCAGTTCAGGGCCCTCTGGGGCCAACGTCCTGACTTTC; cdr3_aa: CASSSGPSGANVLTF
clone_size: .; j_call: TRBJ1-4; d_call: .; v_call: TRBV29-1; cdr3_nt: TGCAGCGTTGAATCGGAAAGGGGAAGGGGAAAACTGTTTTTT; cdr3_aa: CSVESERGRGKLFF
clone_size: .; j_call: TRBJ2-1; d_call: .; v_call: TRBV15; cdr3_nt: TGTGCCACCAGCAGAGACAGGGGTTCGTCCTACAATGAGCAGTTCTTC; cdr3_aa: CATSRDRGSSYNEQFF
clone_size: few; j_call: TRBJ1-5; d_call: .; v_call: TRBV13; cdr3_nt: TGTGCCAGCAGCTTAGGCCAGGGTGTGAGTCAGCCCCAGCATTTT; cdr3_aa: CASSLGQGVSQPQHF
clone_size: once; j_call: TRBJ2-7; d_call: .; v_call: TRBV5-1; cdr3_nt: TGCGCCAGCAGCTTGGGACAGGCCTCCTACGAGCAGTACTTC; cdr3_aa: CASSLGQASYEQYF
clone_size: .; j_call: TRBJ2-5; d_call: .; v_call: TRBV7-2; cdr3_nt: TGTGCCAGCAGCTTTCAGTTAGAGACCCAGTACTTC; cdr3_aa: CASSFQLETQYF